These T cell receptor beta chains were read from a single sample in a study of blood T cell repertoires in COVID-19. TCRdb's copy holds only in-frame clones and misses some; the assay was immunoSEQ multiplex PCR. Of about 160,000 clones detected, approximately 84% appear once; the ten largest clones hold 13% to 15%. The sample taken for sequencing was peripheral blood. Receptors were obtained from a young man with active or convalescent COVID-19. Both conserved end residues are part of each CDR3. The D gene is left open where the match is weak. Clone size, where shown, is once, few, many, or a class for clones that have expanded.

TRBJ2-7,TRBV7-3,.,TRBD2,CASSLTPQTSGDSYEQYF,TGTGCCAGCAGCTTAACGCCCCAAACTAGCGGAGATTCCTACGAGCAGTACTTC
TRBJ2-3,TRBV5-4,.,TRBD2,CASSLGGTRADTQYF,TGTGCCAGCAGCTTGGGAGGGACTAGGGCAGATACGCAGTATTTT
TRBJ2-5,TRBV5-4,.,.,CASSLGQIQETQYF,TGTGCCAGCAGCTTGGGACAGATACAAGAGACCCAGTACTTC
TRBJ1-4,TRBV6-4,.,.,CASSDEGREDEKLFF,TGTGCCAGCAGTGACGAGGGCAGGGAGGATGAAAAACTGTTTTTT
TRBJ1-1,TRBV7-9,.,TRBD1,CASSQRDRGGEAFF,TGTGCCAGCAGCCAGAGGGACAGAGGGGGTGAAGCTTTCTTT
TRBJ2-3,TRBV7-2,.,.,CASSPTGWRGATADTQYF,TGTGCCAGCAGCCCGACGGGCTGGCGGGGTGCGACCGCAGATACGCAGTATTTT
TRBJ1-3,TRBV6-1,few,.,CASSEEESSGNTIYF,TGTGCCAGCAGTGAGGAGGAGAGCTCTGGAAACACCATATATTTT
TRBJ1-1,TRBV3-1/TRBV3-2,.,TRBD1,CASSARTGGGTEAFF,TGTGCCAGCAGCGCCCGGACAGGGGGTGGCACTGAAGCTTTCTTT
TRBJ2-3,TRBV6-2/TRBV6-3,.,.,CASSYEVGSTDTQYF,TGTGCCAGCAGTTACGAAGTGGGCAGCACAGATACGCAGTATTTT
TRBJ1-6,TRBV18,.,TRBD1,CASSRTGFGSPLHF,TGTGCCAGCTCAAGGACAGGGTTTGGATCACCCCTCCACTTT
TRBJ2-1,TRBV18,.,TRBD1,CASSRDRVSYNEQFF,TGTGCCAGCTCAAGGGACAGGGTCTCCTACAATGAGCAGTTCTTC
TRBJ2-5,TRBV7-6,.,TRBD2,CASSPSGLAGVETQYF,TGTGCCAGCAGCCCGAGCGGGCTAGCGGGAGTGGAGACCCAGTACTTC
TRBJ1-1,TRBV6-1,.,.,CASSEGPRRQNTEAFF,TGTGCCAGCAGTGAAGGACCGAGACGACAGAACACTGAAGCTTTCTTT
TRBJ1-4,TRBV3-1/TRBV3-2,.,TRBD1,CASSRTGGNEKLFF,TGTGCCAGCAGCCGGACAGGGGGGAATGAAAAACTGTTTTTT
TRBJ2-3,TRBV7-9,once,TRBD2,CASSSAGGSTDTQYF,TGTGCCAGCAGCTCCGCGGGAGGTAGCACAGATACGCAGTATTTT
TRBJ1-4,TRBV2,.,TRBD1,CASSRDRDEKLFF,TGTGCCAGCAGCCGGGACAGAGATGAAAAACTGTTTTTT
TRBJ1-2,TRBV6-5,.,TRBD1,CASKTGTENYGYTF,TGTGCCAGTAAAACCGGGACAGAGAACTATGGCTACACCTTC
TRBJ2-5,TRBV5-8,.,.,CASSLYVLVQETQYF,TGTGCCAGCAGCTTGTACGTGCTAGTGCAAGAGACCCAGTACTTC
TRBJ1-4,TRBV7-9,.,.,CASSLVSGPNEKLFF,TGTGCCAGCAGCTTAGTTTCAGGGCCTAATGAAAAACTGTTTTTT
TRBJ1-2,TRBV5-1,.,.,CASSFGENYGYTF,TGCGCCAGCAGCTTTGGTGAGAACTATGGCTACACCTTC
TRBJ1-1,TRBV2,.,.,CAEGGGNTEAFF,TGTGCCGAAGGGGGTGGGAACACTGAAGCTTTCTTT
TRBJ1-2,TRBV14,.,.,CASSQNPGVGHRGYTF,TGTGCCAGCAGCCAAAACCCGGGAGTTGGGCACCGTGGCTACACCTTC
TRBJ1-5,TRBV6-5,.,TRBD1,CASRRQGIYQPQHF,TGTGCCAGCAGACGACAGGGGATCTATCAGCCCCAGCATTTT
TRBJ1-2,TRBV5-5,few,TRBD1,CASSFSGTGVSSGYTF,TGTGCCAGCAGCTTCTCCGGGACAGGGGTGTCAAGTGGCTACACCTTC
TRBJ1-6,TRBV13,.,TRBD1,CASSRTQDRGKNSPLHF,TGTGCCAGCAGCCGTACACAAGACAGGGGAAAGAATTCACCCCTCCACTTT
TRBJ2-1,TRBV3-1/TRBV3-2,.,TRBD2,CASSPTSGGYNEQFF,TGTGCCAGCAGCCCGACTAGCGGGGGCTACAATGAGCAGTTCTTC